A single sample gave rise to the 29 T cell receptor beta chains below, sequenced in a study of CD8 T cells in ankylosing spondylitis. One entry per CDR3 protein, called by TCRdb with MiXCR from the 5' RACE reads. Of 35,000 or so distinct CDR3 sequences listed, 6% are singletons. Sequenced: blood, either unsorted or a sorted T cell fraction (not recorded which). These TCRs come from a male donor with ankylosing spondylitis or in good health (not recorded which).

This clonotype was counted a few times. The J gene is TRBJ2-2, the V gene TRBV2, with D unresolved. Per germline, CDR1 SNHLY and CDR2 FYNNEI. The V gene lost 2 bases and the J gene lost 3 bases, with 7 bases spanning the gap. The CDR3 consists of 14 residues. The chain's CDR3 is CASSEIGDTGELFF. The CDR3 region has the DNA TGTGCCAGCAGTGAAATCGGTGACACCGGGGAGCTGTTTTTT.

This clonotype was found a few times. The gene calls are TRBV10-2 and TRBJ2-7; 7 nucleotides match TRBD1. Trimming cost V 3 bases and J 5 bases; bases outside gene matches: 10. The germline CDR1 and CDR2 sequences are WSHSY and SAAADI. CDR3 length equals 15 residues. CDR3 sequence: CASSDRWRQGNEQYF. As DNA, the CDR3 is TGCGCCAGCAGTGATCGGTGGCGACAGGGCAACGAGCAGTACTTC.

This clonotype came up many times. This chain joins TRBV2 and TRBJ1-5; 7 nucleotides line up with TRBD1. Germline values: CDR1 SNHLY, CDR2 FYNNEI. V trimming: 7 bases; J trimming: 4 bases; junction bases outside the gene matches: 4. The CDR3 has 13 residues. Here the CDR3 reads CASTRGQNQPQHF. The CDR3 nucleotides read TGTGCCAGCACGAGGGGGCAAAATCAGCCCCAGCATTTT.

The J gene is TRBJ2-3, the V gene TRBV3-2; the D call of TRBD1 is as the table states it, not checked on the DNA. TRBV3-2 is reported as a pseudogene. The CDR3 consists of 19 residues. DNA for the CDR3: TGTACCTTCTGTTTCCGGGACAGGGTCCTTTTCACTAGCACAGATACGCAGTATTTT. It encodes CTFCFRDRVLFTSTDTQYF.

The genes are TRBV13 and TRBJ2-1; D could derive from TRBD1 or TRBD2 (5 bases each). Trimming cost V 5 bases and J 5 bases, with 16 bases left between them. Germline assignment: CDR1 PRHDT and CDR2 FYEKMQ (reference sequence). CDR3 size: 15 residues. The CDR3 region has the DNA TGTGCCAGCAGCCCCGGGGCTCTCGGGCACAATGAGCAGTTCTTC. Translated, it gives CASSPGALGHNEQFF.

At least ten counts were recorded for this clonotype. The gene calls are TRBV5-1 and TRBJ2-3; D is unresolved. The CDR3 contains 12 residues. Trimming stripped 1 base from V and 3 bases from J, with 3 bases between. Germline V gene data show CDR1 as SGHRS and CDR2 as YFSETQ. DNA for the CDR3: TGCGCCAGCAGCTTGACGACAGATACGCAGTATTTT. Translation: CASSLTTDTQYF. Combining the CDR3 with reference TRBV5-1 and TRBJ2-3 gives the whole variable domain KAGVTQTPRYLIKTRGQQVTLSCSPISGHRSVSWYQQTPGQGLQFLFEYFSETQRNKGNFPGRFSGRQFSNSRSEMNVSTLELGDSALYLCASSLTTDTQYFGPGTRLTVL.

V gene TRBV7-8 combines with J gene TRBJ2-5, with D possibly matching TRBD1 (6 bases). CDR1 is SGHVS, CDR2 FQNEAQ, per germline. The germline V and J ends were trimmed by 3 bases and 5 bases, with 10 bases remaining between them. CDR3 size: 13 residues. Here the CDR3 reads CASSFTGCETQYF. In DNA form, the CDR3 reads TGTGCCAGCAGCTTTACAGGGTGTGAGACCCAGTACTTC.

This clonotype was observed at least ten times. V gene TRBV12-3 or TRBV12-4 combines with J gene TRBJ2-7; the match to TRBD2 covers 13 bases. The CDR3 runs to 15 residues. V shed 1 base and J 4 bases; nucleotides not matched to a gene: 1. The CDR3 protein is CASSLVTSGGYEQYF. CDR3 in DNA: TGTGCCAGCAGTTTAGTGACTAGCGGGGGGTACGAGCAGTACTTC.

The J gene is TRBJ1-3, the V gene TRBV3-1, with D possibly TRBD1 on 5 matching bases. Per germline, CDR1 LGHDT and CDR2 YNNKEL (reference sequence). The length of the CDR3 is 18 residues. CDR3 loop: CTFSAPPGLTLWKQSIYF. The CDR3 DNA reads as TGTACCTTCAGCGCTCCACCGGGACTTACACTCTGGAAACAATCCATATATTTT.

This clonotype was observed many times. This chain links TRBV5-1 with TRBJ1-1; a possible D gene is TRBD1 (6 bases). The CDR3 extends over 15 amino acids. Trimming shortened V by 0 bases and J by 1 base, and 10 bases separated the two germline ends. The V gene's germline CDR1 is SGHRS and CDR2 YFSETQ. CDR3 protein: CASSLDTGRNTEAFF. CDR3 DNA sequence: TGCGCCAGCAGCTTGGATACAGGGCGGAACACTGAAGCTTTCTTT. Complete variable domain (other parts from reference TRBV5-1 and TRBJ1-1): KAGVTQTPRYLIKTRGQQVTLSCSPISGHRSVSWYQQTPGQGLQFLFEYFSETQRNKGNFPGRFSGRQFSNSRSEMNVSTLELGDSALYLCASSLDTGRNTEAFFGQGTRLTVV.

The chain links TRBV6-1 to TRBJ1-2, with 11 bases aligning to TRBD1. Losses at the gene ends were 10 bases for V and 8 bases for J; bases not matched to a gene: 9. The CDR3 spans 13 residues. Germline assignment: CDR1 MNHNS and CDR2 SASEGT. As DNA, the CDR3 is TGTGCCATCAACCGGGGACAGGGGGACGGCTACACCTTC. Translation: CAINRGQGDGYTF.

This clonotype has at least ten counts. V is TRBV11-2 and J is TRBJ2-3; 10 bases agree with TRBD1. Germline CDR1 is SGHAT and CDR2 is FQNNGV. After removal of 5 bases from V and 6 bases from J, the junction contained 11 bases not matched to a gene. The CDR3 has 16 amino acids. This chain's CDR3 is CASSPGQGQGMDTQYF. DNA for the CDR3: TGTGCCAGCAGCCCGGGACAGGGGCAAGGGATGGATACGCAGTATTTT.

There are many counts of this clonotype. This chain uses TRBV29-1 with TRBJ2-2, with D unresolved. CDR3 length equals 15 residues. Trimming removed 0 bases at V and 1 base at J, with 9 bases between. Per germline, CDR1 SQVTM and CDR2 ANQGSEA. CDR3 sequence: CSVEDRGRNTGELFF. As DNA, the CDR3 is TGCAGCGTTGAAGATCGTGGCAGGAACACCGGGGAGCTGTTTTTT.

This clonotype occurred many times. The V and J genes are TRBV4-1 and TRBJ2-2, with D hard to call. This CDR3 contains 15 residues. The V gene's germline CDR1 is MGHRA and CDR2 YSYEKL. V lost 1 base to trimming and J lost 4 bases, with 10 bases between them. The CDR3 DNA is TGCGCCAGCAGCCAAGTTAGAGGTAGCACCGGGGAGCTGTTTTTT. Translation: CASSQVRGSTGELFF.

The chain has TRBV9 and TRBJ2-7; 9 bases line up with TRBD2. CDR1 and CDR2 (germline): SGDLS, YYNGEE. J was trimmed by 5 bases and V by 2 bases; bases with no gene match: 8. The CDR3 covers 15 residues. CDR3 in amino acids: CASSVRGSGRNEQYF. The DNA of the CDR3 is TGTGCCAGCAGCGTCCGAGGGAGCGGGAGGAACGAGCAGTACTTC. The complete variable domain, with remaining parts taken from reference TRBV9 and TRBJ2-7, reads DSGVTQTPKHLITATGQRVTLRCSPRSGDLSVYWYQQSLDQGLQFLIQYYNGEERAKGNILERFSAQQFPDLHSELNLSSLELGDSALYFCASSVRGSGRNEQYFGPGTRLTVT.

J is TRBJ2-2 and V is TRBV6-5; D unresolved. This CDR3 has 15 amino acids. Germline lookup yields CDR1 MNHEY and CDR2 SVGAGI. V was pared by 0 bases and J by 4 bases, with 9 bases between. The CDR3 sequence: CASSYSVESTGELFF. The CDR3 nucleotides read TGTGCCAGCAGTTACTCGGTGGAGAGCACCGGGGAGCTGTTTTTT.

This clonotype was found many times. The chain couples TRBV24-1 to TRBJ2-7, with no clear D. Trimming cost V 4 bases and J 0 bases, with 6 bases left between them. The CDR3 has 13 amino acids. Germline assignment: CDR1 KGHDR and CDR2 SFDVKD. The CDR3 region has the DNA TGTGCCACCAGTGACAGGATCTCCTACGAGCAGTACTTC. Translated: CATSDRISYEQYF.

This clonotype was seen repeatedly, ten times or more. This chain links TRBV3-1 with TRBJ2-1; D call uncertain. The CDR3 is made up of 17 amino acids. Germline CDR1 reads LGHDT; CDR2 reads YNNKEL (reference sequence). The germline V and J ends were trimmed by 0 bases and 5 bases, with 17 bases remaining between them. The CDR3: CASSQDHLQGINNEQFF. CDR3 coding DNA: TGTGCCAGCAGCCAAGATCATCTCCAAGGGATCAACAATGAGCAGTTCTTC.

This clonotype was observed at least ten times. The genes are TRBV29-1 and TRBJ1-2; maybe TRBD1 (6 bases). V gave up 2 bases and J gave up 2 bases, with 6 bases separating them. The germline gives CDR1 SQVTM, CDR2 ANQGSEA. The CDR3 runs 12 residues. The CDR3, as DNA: TGCAGCGTTGAAAGGGGGAACTATGGCTACACCTTC. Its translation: CSVERGNYGYTF.

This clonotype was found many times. CDR3 sequence (DNA): TGTGCCAGCAGTTACGTTTCCGGCTACGAGCAGTACTTC. Translating gives CASSYVSGYEQYF. The V call is TRBV6-5, the J call TRBJ2-7; D remains unclear. This CDR3 has 13 amino acids. Trimming removed 2 bases from V and 3 bases from J, with 8 bases in between. Per the germline V gene, CDR1 is MNHEY and CDR2 is SVGAGI.

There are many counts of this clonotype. CDR3: CASRSTGGNNEKLFF. The CDR3 nucleotides are TGTGCCAGCAGATCGACAGGGGGAAATAATGAAAAACTGTTTTTT. V gene TRBV12-3 or TRBV12-4 combines with J gene TRBJ1-4, with 9 bases that match TRBD1. The CDR3 is 15 amino acids. With V trimmed by 6 bases and J by 4 bases, 6 bases remained unmatched.

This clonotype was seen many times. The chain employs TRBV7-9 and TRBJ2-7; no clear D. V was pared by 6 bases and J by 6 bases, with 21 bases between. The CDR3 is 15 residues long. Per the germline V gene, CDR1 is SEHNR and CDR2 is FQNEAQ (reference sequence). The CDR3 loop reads CASSQSAAVKGEQYF. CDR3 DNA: TGTGCCAGCAGTCAGTCAGCTGCGGTAAAAGGCGAGCAGTACTTC.

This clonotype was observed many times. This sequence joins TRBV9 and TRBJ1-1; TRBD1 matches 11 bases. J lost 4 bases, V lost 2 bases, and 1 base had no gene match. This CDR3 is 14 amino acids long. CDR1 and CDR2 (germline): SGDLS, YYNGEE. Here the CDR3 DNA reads TGTGCCAGCAGCGTCGGGACAGGGGGCACTGAAGCTTTCTTT. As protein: CASSVGTGGTEAFF.

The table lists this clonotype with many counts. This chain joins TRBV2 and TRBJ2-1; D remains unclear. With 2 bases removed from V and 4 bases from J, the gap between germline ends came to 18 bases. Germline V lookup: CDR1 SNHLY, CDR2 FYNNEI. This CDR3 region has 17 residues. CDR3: CASSERSASFGYNEQFF. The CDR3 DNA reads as TGTGCCAGCAGTGAAAGGTCGGCAAGTTTTGGATACAATGAGCAGTTCTTC. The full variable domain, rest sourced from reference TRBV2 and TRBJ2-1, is EPEVTQTPSHQVTQMGQEVILRCVPISNHLYFYWYRQILGQKVEFLVSFYNNEISEKSEIFDDQFSVERPDGSNFTLKIRSTKLEDSAMYFCASSERSASFGYNEQFFGPGTRLTVL.

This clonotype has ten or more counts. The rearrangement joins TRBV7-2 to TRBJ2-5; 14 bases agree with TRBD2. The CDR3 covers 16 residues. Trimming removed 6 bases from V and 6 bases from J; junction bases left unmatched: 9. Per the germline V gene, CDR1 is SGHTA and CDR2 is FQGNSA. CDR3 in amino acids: CASRGGLAGGLKTQYF. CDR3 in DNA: TGTGCCAGCAGAGGAGGACTAGCGGGGGGTTTAAAGACCCAGTACTTC.

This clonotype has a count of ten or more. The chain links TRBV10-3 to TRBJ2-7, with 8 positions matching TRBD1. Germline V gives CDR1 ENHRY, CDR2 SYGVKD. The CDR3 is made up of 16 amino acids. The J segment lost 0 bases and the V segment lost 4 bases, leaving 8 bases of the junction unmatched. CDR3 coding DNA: TGTGCCATCAGTGCCCCCTTCACAGGGGGCTCCTACGAGCAGTACTTC. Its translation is CAISAPFTGGSYEQYF.

CDR3: CASSMGWGGSGANVLTF. Written as DNA, the CDR3 is TGTGCCAGTAGTATGGGATGGGGAGGCTCTGGGGCCAACGTCCTGACTTTC. The V call is TRBV19, the J call TRBJ2-6; D is perhaps TRBD2 (6 bases). CDR3 length equals 17 residues. From germline, CDR1 is LNHDA and CDR2 SQIVND (reference sequence). Between the trimmed V and J ends, which lost 3 bases and 0 bases, there was a span of 12 bases.

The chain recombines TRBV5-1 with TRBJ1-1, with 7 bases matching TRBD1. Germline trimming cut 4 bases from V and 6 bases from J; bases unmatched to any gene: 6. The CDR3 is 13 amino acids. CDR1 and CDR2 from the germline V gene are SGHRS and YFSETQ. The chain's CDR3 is CASSRGTDPEAFF. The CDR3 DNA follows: TGCGCCAGCAGCCGGGGGACAGACCCTGAAGCTTTCTTT.

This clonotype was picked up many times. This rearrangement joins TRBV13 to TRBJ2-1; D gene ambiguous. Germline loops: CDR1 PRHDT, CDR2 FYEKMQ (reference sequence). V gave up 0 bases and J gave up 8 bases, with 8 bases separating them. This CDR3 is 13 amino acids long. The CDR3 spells CASSLGGGHEQFF. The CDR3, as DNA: TGTGCCAGCAGCTTAGGCGGCGGTCATGAGCAGTTCTTC.